The entry below describes one TCR beta chain. Its antigen is not known. This specimen belongs to a study of cytomegalovirus exposure and HLA in healthy donors. The CDR3 runs 12 residues. V lost 3 bases and J lost 2, with 7 bases in between. Germline CDR1 is SQVTM and CDR2 is ANQGSEA. A multiplex PCR was run with 60 Vbeta primers and 13 Jbeta primers. Method: immunoSEQ multiplex PCR; TCRdb's copy keeps in-frame clones and lacks some. The table has around 61,000 clones, about 80% seen once; the top ten hold about 1.5%. Study-level points and caveats: Later on, a genetic analysis was performed. It linked a missense variant in DCLRE1C with V- and J-gene trimming of TCR beta.

This TCR came from a man aged 35-49 years in good health and CMV-seronegative. The source material was PBMCs. This chain connects TRBV29-1 to TRBJ2-5; tentative D call: TRBD2 (6 bases). CDR3 bases: TGCAGCGTTGATGGACTACAAGAGACCCAGTACTTC. It encodes CSVDGLQETQYF.